These 13 T cell receptor beta chains originate from one sample sequenced in a study of T cells in Graves' hyperthyroidism and ophthalmopathy. Authors of the study amplified TCR beta CDR3 regions from RNA transcripts. TCR CDR3 regions were first amplified by RT-PCR with HTBI primers. One entry per CDR3 protein, called by TCRdb with MiXCR from the multiplex PCR reads. The top ten hold roughly a sixth of the sample, which has around 690,000 distinct CDR3 sequences, 17% seen once. The sample comprised blood. These receptors came from a man aged 45 to 65 with Graves' hyperthyroidism.

The chain links TRBV19 to TRBJ1-2, with D perhaps matching TRBD1 (6 bases). The V and J ends lost 5 bases and 6 bases respectively, with 13 bases between them. Germline assignment: CDR1 LNHDA and CDR2 SQIVND (reference sequence). The CDR3 runs 13 residues. CDR3 in amino acids: CASSLRGGHGYTF. CDR3 DNA sequence: TGTGCCAGTAGTCTCCGAGGGGGGCATGGCTACACCTTC.

This clonotype was recorded a few times. In DNA form, the CDR3 reads TGTGCCAGCAGCCCTGGACTGGGCAAAGCCAATGAGCAGTTCTTC. Its translation is CASSPGLGKANEQFF. The V and J genes are TRBV6-2 or TRBV6-3 and TRBJ2-1; perhaps TRBD2 as D (5 bases). This CDR3 is 15 amino acids long. CDR1 is MNHEY and CDR2 is SVGEGT in the germline V gene. The V and J ends lost 6 bases and 6 bases respectively, with 18 bases between them.

The genes are TRBV5-4 and TRBJ2-3; D perhaps matches TRBD1 (5 bases). V lost 1 base and J 2 bases, leaving 11 bases between the germline ends. This CDR3 has 15 residues. CDR1 is SGHNT, CDR2 YYREEE, per germline (reference sequence). The CDR3 coding sequence is TGTGCCAGCAGCTTGACCAGACAGATCACAGATACGCAGTATTTT. Translation: CASSLTRQITDTQYF.

The V and J genes are TRBV5-1 and TRBJ2-4; 7 bases are shared with TRBD1. Per the germline V gene, CDR1 is SGHRS and CDR2 is YFSETQ. After removal of 1 base from V and 8 bases from J, the junction contained 6 bases not matched to a gene. CDR3 length: 14 amino acids. This CDR3 reads CASSLLQGWDIQYF. The CDR3 DNA reads TGCGCCAGCAGCTTGTTACAGGGGTGGGACATTCAGTACTTC.

This clonotype was picked up a small number of times. CDR3 DNA: TGCGCCAGCAGCTTTACTGTGCGGGACACAGATACGCAGTATTTT. Protein product: CASSFTVRDTDTQYF. This chain links TRBV4-1 with TRBJ2-3, with D possibly TRBD2 on 6 matching bases. Trimming took off 5 bases at V and 2 bases at J, with 14 bases between the two ends. The CDR3 loop spans 15 amino acids. The germline gives CDR1 MGHRA, CDR2 YSYEKL.

This chain joins TRBV10-3 and TRBJ2-7; a possible D gene is TRBD2 (6 bases). The CDR3 covers 15 residues. Trimming took 8 bases from V and 2 from J, leaving 19 bases between them. The germline V gene encodes CDR1 ENHRY and CDR2 SYGVKD. This CDR3 reads CAISGENRNTYEQYF. The CDR3, as DNA: TGTGCCATCTCGGGAGAGAACAGGAATACCTACGAGCAGTACTTC.

This clonotype was counted many times. This chain uses TRBV28 with TRBJ2-7, with 7 positions matching TRBD1. V shed 2 bases, J shed 3 bases, and the junction held 7 bases outside the gene matches. Per germline, CDR1 MDHEN and CDR2 SYDVKM. The CDR3 is made up of 15 amino acids. CDR3 loop: CASSLKGALVYEQYF. In DNA form, the CDR3 reads TGTGCCAGCAGTTTAAAGGGGGCGCTTGTCTACGAGCAGTACTTC.

This clonotype was counted at least ten times. This sequence joins TRBV29-1 and TRBJ1-1, with D perhaps TRBD1 (6 bases). The CDR3 covers 12 residues. From germline, CDR1 is SQVTM and CDR2 ANQGSEA. V was clipped by 3 bases and J by 7 bases, with 12 bases between them. The CDR3 DNA reads TGCAGCGTTGAGGACAGCGCCTATGAAGCTTTCTTT. It translates to CSVEDSAYEAFF.

This rearrangement joins TRBV27 to TRBJ2-1, with D tentatively TRBD2 (5 bases). Germline V CDR1 and CDR2: MNHEY, SMNVEV (reference sequence). The length of the CDR3 is 15 residues. Trimming removed 4 bases at V and 8 bases at J, with 18 bases between. The DNA for the CDR3 is TGTGCCAGCAGTTCCACGCGGAGGAGAGGCCATGAGCAGTTCTTC. Its protein product is CASSSTRRRGHEQFF.

There are a few counts of this clonotype. The chain links TRBV10-2 to TRBJ2-7, with 14 bases fitting TRBD2. Per germline, CDR1 WSHSY and CDR2 SAAADI. V lost 2 bases to trimming and J lost 9 bases; unmatched junction nucleotides: 9. This CDR3 is built from 16 residues. CDR3 amino acids: CASSEPETSGRAAQYF. CDR3 DNA: TGCGCCAGCAGTGAGCCGGAGACTAGCGGGAGGGCCGCGCAGTACTTC.

A few counts support this clonotype. This rearrangement joins TRBV15 to TRBJ2-3, with 13 nucleotides matching TRBD2. CDR1 and CDR2 (germline): LNHNV, YYDKDF (reference sequence). V lost 3 bases to trimming and J lost 6 bases; unmatched junction nucleotides: 3. The CDR3 extends over 15 amino acids. CDR3 coding DNA: TGTGCCACCAGCAGGGTACTAGCGGGAGGGGATACGCAGTATTTT. Protein: CATSRVLAGGDTQYF.

The V and J genes are TRBV6-1 and TRBJ2-5; TRBD2 is a possible D gene (6 bases). The CDR3 contains 15 residues. Germline CDR1 is MNHNS and CDR2 is SASEGT. V was cut by 2 bases and J by 1 base, with 11 bases left in between. DNA of the CDR3: TGTGCCAGCAGTGAAATGGGGGGTACCCAAGAGACCCAGTACTTC. Encoded protein: CASSEMGGTQETQYF.

Concerning this clonotype: At one boundary the junction diverges from the germline segment, which might be a read error. This rearrangement joins TRBV20-1 to TRBJ1-5; no clear D gene. The CDR3 length is 12 residues. Germline V CDR1 and CDR2: DFQATT, SNEGSKA (reference sequence). This chain's CDR3 is CSASGGKQPQHF. CDR3 coding DNA: TGCAGTGCTAGCGGAGGCAAACAGCCCCAGCATTTT.